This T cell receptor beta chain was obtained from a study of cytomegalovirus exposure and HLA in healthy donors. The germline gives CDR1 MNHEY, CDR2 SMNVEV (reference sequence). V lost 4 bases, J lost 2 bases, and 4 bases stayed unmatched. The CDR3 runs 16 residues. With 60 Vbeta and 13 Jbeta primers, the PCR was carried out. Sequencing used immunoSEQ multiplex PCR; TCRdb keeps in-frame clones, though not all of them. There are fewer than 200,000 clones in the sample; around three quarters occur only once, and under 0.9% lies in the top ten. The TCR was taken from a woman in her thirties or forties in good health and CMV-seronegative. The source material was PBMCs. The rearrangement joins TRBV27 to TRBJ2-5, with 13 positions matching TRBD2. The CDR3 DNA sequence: TGTGCCAGCAGTTCCCGACTAGCGGGGGGACAAGAGACCCAGTACTTC. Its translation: CASSSRLAGGQETQYF.